Listed here are 3 T cell receptor beta chains from one sample, sequenced in a study of prognosis after radiotherapy for stage I lung cancer. The study amplified the TCR beta CDR3 region from genomic DNA. This amplification was carried out by two rounds of multiplex PCR. Amplification during the initial PCR round employed primers specific to each TRBV and TRBJ gene. MiXCR, run by TCRdb on the multiplex PCR reads, gives a single entry per CDR3 protein. The sample carries about 35,000 distinct CDR3 sequences, 32% recorded once. This sample comprised PBMCs, obtained before or after stereotactic body radiation therapy (not recorded which). These receptors all stem from a donor older than 45 with non-small cell lung cancer.

This clonotype has a count of ten or more. This chain uses TRBV5-8 with TRBJ1-5; D gene ambiguous. Germline-derived CDR1 and CDR2 are SGHTS and YDEGEE. CDR3 length: 15 residues. Trimming left V 3 bases short and J 1 base short, with 11 bases between. For the CDR3, the DNA is TGTGCCAGCAGCTCGCGGGGTAAAAGCAATCAGCCCCAGCATTTT. Residues: CASSSRGKSNQPQHF.

This clonotype was seen only a few times. The chain has TRBV3-1 and TRBJ1-1, with D perhaps TRBD1 (5 bases). Germline lookup yields CDR1 LGHDT and CDR2 YNNKEL (reference sequence). Deletions cut 0 bases from V and 4 bases from J, with 12 bases between. The CDR3 runs 15 residues. CDR3: CASSQDPGGITEAFF. The DNA for the CDR3 is TGTGCCAGCAGCCAAGATCCCGGGGGGATCACTGAAGCTTTCTTT.

About this clonotype itself: A single base separates this from a much larger clone, so it may be a read error. The chain combines TRBV12-3 or TRBV12-4 with TRBJ2-7; the match to TRBD1 covers 7 bases. The V segment lost 8 bases and the J segment 2 bases; nucleotides outside the gene matches: 6. The CDR3 consists of 13 residues. The chain's CDR3 is CASGQACPYEQYF. CDR3 DNA: TGTGCCAGCGGACAGGCGTGCCCCTACGAGCAGTACTTC.